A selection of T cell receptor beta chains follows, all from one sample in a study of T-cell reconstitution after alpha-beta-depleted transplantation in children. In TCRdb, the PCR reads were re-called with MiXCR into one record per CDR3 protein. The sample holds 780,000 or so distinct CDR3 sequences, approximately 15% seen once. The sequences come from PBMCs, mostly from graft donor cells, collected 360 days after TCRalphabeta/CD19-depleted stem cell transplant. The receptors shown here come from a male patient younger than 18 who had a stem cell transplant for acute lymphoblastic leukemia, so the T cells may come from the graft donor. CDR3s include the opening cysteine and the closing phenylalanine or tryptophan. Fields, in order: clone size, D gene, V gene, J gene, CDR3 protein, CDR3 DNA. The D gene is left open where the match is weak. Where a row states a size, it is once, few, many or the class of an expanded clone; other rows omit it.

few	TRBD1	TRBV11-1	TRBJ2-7	CASSTRDSGSYEQYF	TGTGCCAGCAGCACACGGGACAGCGGCTCCTACGAGCAGTACTTC
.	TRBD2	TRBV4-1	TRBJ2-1	CASSLVLAGVDEQFF	TGCGCCAGCAGCCTAGTGCTAGCGGGAGTCGATGAGCAGTTCTTC
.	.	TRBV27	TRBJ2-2	CASSSLVARRNTGELFF	TGTGCCAGCAGTTCACTGGTAGCACGGAGGAACACCGGGGAGCTGTTTTTT
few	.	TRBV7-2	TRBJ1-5	CASSSDFQPQHF	TGTGCCAGCAGCTCCGACTTTCAGCCCCAGCATTTT
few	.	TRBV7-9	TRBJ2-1	CASSLDGRGNEQFF	TGTGCCAGCAGCTTAGATGGCAGGGGCAATGAGCAGTTCTTC
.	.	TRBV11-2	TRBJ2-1	CASSLGRGLGRGDNEQFF	TGTGCCAGCAGCTTAGGCAGGGGGCTGGGGAGGGGAGACAATGAGCAGTTCTTC
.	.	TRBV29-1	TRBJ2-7	CSVEDLRYEQYF	TGCAGCGTTGAAGATCTTCGGTACGAGCAGTACTTC
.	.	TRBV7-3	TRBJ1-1	CASSSPGSNTEAFF	TGTGCCAGCAGCTCTCCAGGGTCGAACACTGAAGCTTTCTTT
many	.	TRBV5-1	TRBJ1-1	CASSLRGTGNTEAFF	TGCGCCAGCAGCCTTAGGGGAACAGGGAACACTGAAGCTTTCTTT
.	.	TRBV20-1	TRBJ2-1	CSAPLRQNPLLGNEQFF	TGCAGTGCTCCACTCCGGCAGAACCCTCTACTAGGCAATGAGCAGTTCTTC
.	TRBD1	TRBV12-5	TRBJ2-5	CASGLRTGTGRGTQYF	TGTGCTAGTGGTTTGCGAACCGGGACAGGTAGGGGGACCCAGTACTTC
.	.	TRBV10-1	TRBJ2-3	CASSYDAATDTQYF	TGCGCCAGCAGCTACGATGCTGCGACAGATACGCAGTATTTT
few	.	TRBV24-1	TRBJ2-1	CATSDFTDNEQFF	TGTGCCACCAGTGACTTCACCGACAATGAGCAGTTCTTC
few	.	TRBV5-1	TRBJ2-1	CASSLLGFGPYGPNNEQFF	TGCGCCAGCAGCTTGTTGGGGTTCGGACCCTATGGTCCGAACAATGAGCAGTTCTTC
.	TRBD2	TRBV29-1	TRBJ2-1	CSVDGLANRNEQFF	TGCAGCGTTGATGGACTAGCAAATAGGAATGAGCAGTTCTTC
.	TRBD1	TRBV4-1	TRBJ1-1	CASSYRTGWNTEAFF	TGCGCCAGCAGCTACAGGACAGGGTGGAACACTGAAGCTTTCTTT
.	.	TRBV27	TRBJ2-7	CASSLNVYEQYF	TGCGCCAGCAGCTTGAACGTCTACGAGCAGTACTTC
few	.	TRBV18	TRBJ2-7	CASSPINRMDEQYF	TGTGCCAGCTCTCCGATAAACAGGATGGACGAGCAGTACTTC
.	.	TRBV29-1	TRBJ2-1	CSVAGLGEQFF	TGCAGCGTTGCCGGGTTGGGTGAGCAGTTCTTC
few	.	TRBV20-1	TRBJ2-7	CSATQPGLFGTYEQYF	TGCAGTGCTACCCAACCTGGCCTCTTCGGCACCTACGAGCAGTACTTC
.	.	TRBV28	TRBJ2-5	CASSEGSLWLTLQETQYF	TGTGCCAGCAGCGAAGGATCTCTTTGGCTCACTCTCCAAGAGACCCAGTACTTC
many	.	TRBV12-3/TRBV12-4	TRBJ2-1	CASSFPGNNEQFF	TGTGCCAGCAGTTTCCCGGGGAACAATGAGCAGTTCTTC
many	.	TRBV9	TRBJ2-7	CASSEIWHRGEQYF	TGTGCCAGCAGCGAAATTTGGCATCGTGGGGAGCAGTACTTC
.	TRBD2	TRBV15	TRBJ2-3	CATSRDPLASGRARRTDTQYF	TGTGCCACCAGCAGAGATCCCCTGGCTAGCGGGAGGGCCAGGAGGACAGATACGCAGTATTTT
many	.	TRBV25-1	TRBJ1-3	CASSSWRAGLPGNTIYF	TGTGCCAGCAGCTCCTGGCGGGCCGGGTTGCCTGGAAACACCATATATTTT
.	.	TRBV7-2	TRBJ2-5	CASSLRGQYF	TGTGCCAGCAGCTTAAGGGGCCAGTACTTC
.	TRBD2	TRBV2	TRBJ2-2	CASTGLAGDLLFF	TGTGCCAGCACAGGACTAGCGGGAGACTTGCTGTTTTTT
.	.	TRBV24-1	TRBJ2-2	CATRRLGTANTGELFF	TGTGCCACCAGAAGACTCGGGACGGCTAACACCGGGGAGCTGTTTTTT
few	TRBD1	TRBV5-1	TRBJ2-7	CASSLTDRGWSYEQYF	TGCGCCAGCAGCTTAACCGACAGGGGTTGGTCCTACGAGCAGTACTTC
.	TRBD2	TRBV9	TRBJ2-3	CASSGSWDYASTDTQYF	TGTGCCAGCAGCGGCTCCTGGGACTACGCTAGCACAGATACGCAGTATTTT
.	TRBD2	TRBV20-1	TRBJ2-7	CSTLAGGPSYEQYF	TGCAGTACCCTAGCGGGAGGCCCTTCCTACGAGCAGTACTTC
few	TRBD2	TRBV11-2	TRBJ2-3	CASSPLRLAGANTQYF	TGTGCCAGCAGCCCTCTACGGCTAGCGGGAGCGAATACGCAGTATTTT
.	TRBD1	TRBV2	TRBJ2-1	CASPGTGIANEQFF	TGTGCCAGCCCCGGGACAGGGATTGCCAATGAGCAGTTCTTC
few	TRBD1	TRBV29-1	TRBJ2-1	CSVRTGSNEQFF	TGCAGCGTTCGGACAGGGAGTAATGAGCAGTTCTTC
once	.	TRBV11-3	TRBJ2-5	CASSLGARTQETQYF	TGTGCCAGCAGCTTGGGGGCGCGGACCCAAGAGACCCAGTACTTC
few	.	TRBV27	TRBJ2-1	CASTVTGPHYNEQFF	TGTGCCAGCACCGTTACCGGGCCCCACTACAATGAGCAGTTCTTC
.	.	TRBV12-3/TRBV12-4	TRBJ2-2	CASTRNPGSGELFF	TGTGCCAGCACCCGAAACCCTGGGTCCGGGGAGCTGTTTTTT
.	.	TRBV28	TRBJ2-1	CASTGRNNEQFF	TGTGCCAGCACCGGCAGGAACAATGAGCAGTTCTTC
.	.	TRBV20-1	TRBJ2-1	CSVLTGTYYNEQFF	TGCAGTGTCCTAACCGGGACCTACTACAATGAGCAGTTCTTC
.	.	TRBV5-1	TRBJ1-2	CASSSWGPIGYTF	TGCGCCAGCAGCTCCTGGGGCCCAATTGGCTACACCTTC
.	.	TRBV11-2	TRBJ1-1	CASSSEVVNTEAFF	TGTGCCAGCAGCTCCGAGGTGGTGAACACTGAAGCTTTCTTT
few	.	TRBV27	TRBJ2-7	CASSLFGVDEQYF	TGTGCCAGCAGTTTATTTGGAGTCGACGAGCAGTACTTC
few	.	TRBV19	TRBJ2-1	CASSIGPPALSYNEQFF	TGTGCCAGTAGTATAGGTCCTCCAGCGCTGTCCTACAATGAGCAGTTCTTC
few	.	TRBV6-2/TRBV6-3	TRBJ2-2	CASSPSLGGTGELFF	TGTGCCAGCAGCCCCTCCCTTGGCGGCACCGGGGAGCTGTTTTTT
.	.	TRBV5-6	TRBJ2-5	CASSLAAGGYQETQYF	TGTGCCAGCAGCTTGGCAGCAGGGGGGTACCAAGAGACCCAGTACTTC
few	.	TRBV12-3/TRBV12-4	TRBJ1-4	CASSSGKNEKLFF	TGTGCCAGCAGTTCGGGCAAAAATGAAAAACTGTTTTTT
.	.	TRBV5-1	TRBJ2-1	CASSFTEVSYNEQFF	TGCGCCAGCAGCTTTACAGAAGTATCCTACAATGAGCAGTTCTTC
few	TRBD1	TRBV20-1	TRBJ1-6	CSAPDRGYNSPLHF	TGCAGTGCCCCGGACAGGGGATATAATTCACCCCTCCACTTT
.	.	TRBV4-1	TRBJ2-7	CASSQGAARGSYEQYF	TGCGCCAGCAGCCAAGGGGCGGCGCGCGGGTCCTACGAGCAGTACTTC
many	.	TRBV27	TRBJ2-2	CASSLSGVANTGELFF	TGTGCCAGCAGTTTATCAGGGGTTGCGAACACCGGGGAGCTGTTTTTT
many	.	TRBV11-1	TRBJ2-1	CASSLHPGAENEQFF	TGTGCCAGCAGCTTACATCCGGGAGCCGAGAATGAGCAGTTCTTC
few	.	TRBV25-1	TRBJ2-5	CASSEWGKETQYF	TGTGCCAGCAGTGAATGGGGGAAAGAGACCCAGTACTTC
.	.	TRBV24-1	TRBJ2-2	CAVERPNTGELFF	TGTGCCGTGGAGCGGCCGAACACCGGGGAGCTGTTTTTT
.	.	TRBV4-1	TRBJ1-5	CASSQGYGGTGQPQHF	TGCGCCAGCAGCCAAGGATACGGGGGCACTGGTCAGCCCCAGCATTTT
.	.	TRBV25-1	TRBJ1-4	CASSNWGPPNEKLFF	TGTGCCAGCAGTAATTGGGGCCCCCCTAATGAAAAACTGTTTTTT
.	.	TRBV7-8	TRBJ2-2	CASSLAPENTGELFF	TGTGCCAGCAGCTTAGCCCCAGAAAACACCGGGGAGCTGTTTTTT